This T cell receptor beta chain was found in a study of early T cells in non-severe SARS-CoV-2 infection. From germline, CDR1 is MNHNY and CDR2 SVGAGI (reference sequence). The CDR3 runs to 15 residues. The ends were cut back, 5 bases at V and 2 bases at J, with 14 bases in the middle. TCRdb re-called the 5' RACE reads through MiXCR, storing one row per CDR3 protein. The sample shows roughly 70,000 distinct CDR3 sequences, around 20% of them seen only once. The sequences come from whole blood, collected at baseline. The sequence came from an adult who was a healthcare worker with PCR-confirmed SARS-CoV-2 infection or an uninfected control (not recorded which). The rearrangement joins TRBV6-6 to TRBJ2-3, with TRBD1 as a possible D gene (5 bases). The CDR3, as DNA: TGTGCCAGCAGTGGCGGCCAGGGCTTCACAGATACGCAGTATTTT. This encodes CASSGGQGFTDTQYF.